This TCR beta chain was obtained from a study of shared clonotypes between healthy human individuals. The CDR3 runs 15 residues. Trimming shortened V by 6 bases and J by 1 base, and 12 bases separated the two germline ends. The germline CDR1 and CDR2 sequences are MDHEN and SYDVKM. Libraries were prepared by immunoSEQ multiplex PCR; TCRdb keeps only in-frame clonotypes and omits some of them. The table includes roughly 2.2 million clones, over 85% detected once. Nashville, Tennessee was home to all donors, who were Caucasian adults. CD4+ cells underwent separation, giving CD45RA+ naive and CD45RA-negative memory subsets.

The sequencing input was naive CD4+ T cells from PBMCs. The subset denotes: CD45RA+ positively selected. This TCR derives from a man aged 18 to 30 in good health. Some clones in this sample may be carry-over from other donors' samples. This chain connects TRBV28 to TRBJ2-2; a possible D gene is TRBD1 (6 bases). The CDR3 coding sequence is TGTGCCAGCAGCAGAGGGGGTGAGAACACCGGGGAGCTGTTTTTT. Amino acid sequence: CASSRGGENTGELFF.